This T cell receptor beta chain was documented in a study of blood T cell repertoires in COVID-19. For the study at large: Sources were T cells, B-cell-depleted T cells, or PBMCs; the material itself was cDNA or gDNA.

Patients of the Seattle cohort, enrolled during active infection, were followed longitudinally. This CDR3 contains 15 residues. Trimming pared 7 bases from V and 5 bases from J, leaving 19 bases between. CDR1 is WSHSY and CDR2 is SAAADI in the germline V gene. Under the authors' procedure: Reference gene primer amplification yielded estimated nucleated cell counts. TCRdb's table, derived via immunoSEQ multiplex PCR, lists solely in-frame clones and lacks some. V and J calls and clone size follow that table, whereas D and trimming were derived from the DNA. The table has roughly 350,000 clones, around 87% seen once.

The clonotype comes from a woman in her 30s with COVID-19, enrolled during active disease. The material sequenced was peripheral blood. The rearrangement uses TRBV10-2 and TRBJ2-3, with D possibly being TRBD2 (7 bases). CDR3 protein: CASTRGGGVGDTQYF. The CDR3 nucleotides read TGCGCCAGCACAAGAGGAGGGGGGGTCGGAGATACGCAGTATTTT.